This TCR beta chain was found in a study of T cells in Graves' hyperthyroidism and ophthalmopathy. Findings of the study overall: Among clonotypes expanded in thyroid above 0.001, most were also found in blood. Ophthalmopathy was told apart from stable hyperthyroidism by a 13 V-J model.

In the ophthalmopathy cohort, Clinical Activity Score was at least 3, NOSPECS grade at least 4, and duration under 3 months. Orbital computed tomography and thyroid ultrasound, together with serum TRAb and thyroxine and clinical symptoms, were used for diagnoses. This clonotype was detected only a few times. Antigen unknown. The source material, RNA transcripts, was used to amplify TCR beta CDR3 regions. A first-round RT-PCR of the TCR CDR3 used the HTBI primer set. TCRdb re-called the multiplex PCR reads through MiXCR, storing one row per CDR3 protein. The sample shows approximately 530,000 distinct CDR3 sequences, about 20% of them seen only once. The V gene's germline CDR1 is SEHNR and CDR2 FQNEAQ (reference sequence). The CDR3 loop spans 15 amino acids. V lost 3 bases, J lost 5 bases, and 5 bases stayed unmatched.

V usage is TRBV7-9 and J usage is TRBJ2-5; TRBD1 matches at 11 bases. The specimen was blood. This receptor was identified in a man in his forties or fifties with Graves' ophthalmopathy. CDR3 residues: CASSLGQGEGETQYF. The CDR3 nucleotides read TGTGCCAGCAGCTTGGGACAGGGGGAAGGGGAGACCCAGTACTTC.